Presented here are 19 T cell receptor beta chains from one specimen sequenced in a study of identical twins. TCRdb reanalysed the 5' RACE reads using MiXCR and keeps one entry per CDR3 protein. The table lists over 200,000 distinct CDR3 sequences, 6% to 7% of them singletons. The same sample was also used in a study of T cells expressing NK-cell markers.

Source material: CD8+ T cells sorted from blood. All receptors come from a woman aged 18-35 years in good health.

The rearrangement uses TRBV4-1 and TRBJ1-6; D is possibly TRBD1 (5 bases). This CDR3 has 13 amino acids. CDR1 MGHRA and CDR2 YSYEKL come from the germline V gene. The V end lost 4 bases, the J end lost 9 bases, and 10 bases lay between the germline ends. CDR3 amino acids: CASSRGTGSPLHF. DNA of the CDR3: TGCGCCAGCAGCCGGGGGACCGGTTCACCCCTCCACTTT.

This clonotype was seen at least ten times. The chain links TRBV25-1 to TRBJ2-1, with TRBD2 matching over 10 bases. Germline V lookup: CDR1 MGHDK, CDR2 SYGVNS. V was pared by 6 bases and J by 8 bases, with 13 bases of the junction left unmatched. The CDR3 runs to 16 residues. The CDR3 sequence is CASSGGSSGREYEQFF. In DNA, the CDR3 is TGTGCCAGCAGCGGTGGCAGCAGCGGGAGGGAGTATGAGCAGTTCTTC.

This clonotype showed up many times. The V and J genes are TRBV27 and TRBJ2-4, with D possibly TRBD2 on 6 matching bases. This CDR3 has 13 amino acids. Deletions cut 3 bases from V and 6 bases from J, with 9 bases between. CDR1 and CDR2 (germline): MNHEY, SMNVEV (reference sequence). The CDR3 sequence: CASSLEEGNIQYF. The CDR3 DNA is TGTGCCAGCAGTTTGGAGGAGGGAAACATTCAGTACTTC.

The genes are TRBV20-1 and TRBJ2-5; D remains ambiguous. The CDR3 spans 17 residues. V was clipped by 3 bases and J by 0 bases, with 20 bases between them. Germline V CDR1 and CDR2: DFQATT, SNEGSKA (reference sequence). CDR3 sequence: CSASRPSMTANQETQYF. CDR3 nucleotides: TGCAGTGCTAGTCGCCCCTCGATGACGGCCAACCAAGAGACCCAGTACTTC.

The chain recombines TRBV20-1 with TRBJ2-7, with a weak D call TRBD2 (5 bases). Trimming pared 6 bases from V and 1 base from J, leaving 13 bases between. Germline V gene data show CDR1 as DFQATT and CDR2 as SNEGSKA (reference sequence). This CDR3 is built from 13 residues. CDR3 bases: TGCAGTGCCCGGTCCGGGAATTCCTACGAGCAGTACTTC. Its protein is CSARSGNSYEQYF.

This clonotype has a handful of counts. V and J are TRBV30 and TRBJ2-3, with D hard to call. Trimming pared 8 bases from V and 6 bases from J, leaving 15 bases between. Germline V gene sequence: CDR1 GTSNPN, CDR2 SVGIG (reference sequence). The CDR3 is made up of 12 amino acids. In DNA, the CDR3 is TGTGCCCACGCAAGCCTCCTCGATACGCAGTATTTT. Residues: CAHASLLDTQYF.

This clonotype was found many times. The genes are TRBV27 and TRBJ2-1; D might be TRBD1 (5 bases). The CDR3 contains 15 residues. V lost 10 bases and J 0 bases, leaving 16 bases between the germline ends. Germline CDR1 reads MNHEY; CDR2 reads SMNVEV (reference sequence). The CDR3 reads CATSMGQTSYNEQFF. The CDR3 coding sequence is TGTGCCACCTCGATGGGGCAGACCTCCTACAATGAGCAGTTCTTC.

The chain combines TRBV27 with TRBJ2-7; no clear D gene. V was trimmed by 8 bases and J by 3 bases, leaving 11 bases between them. The CDR3 extends over 12 amino acids. The germline gives CDR1 MNHEY, CDR2 SMNVEV (reference sequence). The CDR3 sequence: CASWESVYEQYF. The CDR3, as DNA: TGTGCCAGCTGGGAATCCGTCTACGAGCAGTACTTC.

This clonotype was counted many times. J is TRBJ2-5 and V is TRBV2; unclear D gene. The germline gives CDR1 SNHLY, CDR2 FYNNEI. This CDR3 comprises 13 residues. Trimming removed 8 bases from V and 0 bases from J, with 10 bases in between. The CDR3 sequence is CASLDGYQETQYF. The DNA for the CDR3 is TGTGCCAGCCTGGACGGGTACCAAGAGACCCAGTACTTC.

At least ten counts were recorded for this clonotype. V and J are TRBV12-3 or TRBV12-4 and TRBJ2-5; D might be TRBD2 (5 bases). The V and J ends lost 4 bases and 7 bases respectively, with 19 bases between them. The length of the CDR3 is 15 residues. CDR3 region: CASSWVGGDLGTQYF. CDR3 nucleotides: TGTGCCAGCAGTTGGGTTGGAGGAGATCTGGGGACCCAGTACTTC.

This clonotype was picked up many times. CDR3 bases: TGCGCCAGCAGCTTGGGGGGACTCGCCTTAGATACGCAGTATTTT. Encoded protein: CASSLGGLALDTQYF. The chain couples TRBV5-1 to TRBJ2-3; TRBD2 might be the D (6 bases). The V and J ends lost 0 bases and 5 bases respectively, with 13 bases between them. This CDR3 contains 15 residues. From germline, CDR1 is SGHRS and CDR2 YFSETQ.

This chain links TRBV9 with TRBJ2-5; D gene ambiguous. Trimming stripped 4 bases from V and 5 bases from J, with 18 bases between. The V gene's germline CDR1 is SGDLS and CDR2 YYNGEE. CDR3 length equals 15 residues. Written as DNA, the CDR3 is TGTGCCAGCAGCAACCCCACCCGGGTTGGGGAGACCCAGTACTTC. It yields the protein CASSNPTRVGETQYF.

This clonotype came up a few times. The V and J genes are TRBV13 and TRBJ1-6; D is unresolved. V dropped 5 bases and J dropped 0 bases, with 17 bases sitting between them. The CDR3 consists of 18 residues. CDR1 and CDR2 (germline): PRHDT, FYEKMQ (reference sequence). DNA for the CDR3: TGTGCCAGCAGCACACATATAGGCACTAGCTCCTATAATTCACCCCTCCACTTT. Translated, it gives CASSTHIGTSSYNSPLHF.

This clonotype was counted a few times. V usage is TRBV25-1 and J usage is TRBJ2-2, with TRBD2 matching over 10 bases. V was clipped by 5 bases and J by 2 bases; unmatched bases: 5. Germline lookup yields CDR1 MGHDK and CDR2 SYGVNS. This CDR3 region has 16 residues. The CDR3 DNA sequence: TGTGCCAGCAGTCCTAGCGGGGGACTAAACACCGGGGAGCTGTTTTTT. Its translation: CASSPSGGLNTGELFF.

The chain combines TRBV5-6 with TRBJ2-1, with a possible D match to TRBD1 (7 bases). The CDR3 has 16 residues. Germline CDR1 SGHDT, CDR2 YYEEEE. V lost 3 bases and J 9 bases, leaving 22 bases between the germline ends. The CDR3 sequence: CASSSGQTAQGGEQFF. The DNA of the CDR3 is TGTGCCAGCAGCTCCGGACAGACGGCCCAGGGGGGTGAGCAGTTCTTC.

J is TRBJ1-6 and V is TRBV2, with 8 bases lining up with TRBD1. Germline V gene sequence: CDR1 SNHLY, CDR2 FYNNEI. This CDR3 is 16 amino acids long. The junction had 14 bases not matched to a gene; V was cut back by 8 bases and J by 8 bases. The CDR3 sequence is CASEIVATGADSPLHF. CDR3 in DNA: TGTGCCAGCGAGATCGTCGCGACAGGGGCGGATTCACCCCTCCACTTT.

The table lists this clonotype with many counts. The genes are TRBV6-5 and TRBJ2-1; 11 bases agree with TRBD2. CDR1 is MNHEY and CDR2 is SVGAGI in the germline V gene. The CDR3 runs 17 residues. V was clipped by 2 bases and J by 4 bases; unmatched bases: 7. Written as DNA, the CDR3 is TGTGCCAGCAGTTACGCCCCGACTAGCGGGGATTACAATGAGCAGTTCTTC. Protein sequence: CASSYAPTSGDYNEQFF.

This clonotype was detected ten times or more. The rearrangement links TRBV12-3 or TRBV12-4 to TRBJ2-7; 7 nucleotides agree with TRBD1. The J segment lost 4 bases and the V segment lost 4 bases, leaving 10 bases of the junction unmatched. CDR3 length: 15 residues. In DNA, the CDR3 is TGTGCCAGCAGTTCCCGACAGGGCATACAGTACGAGCAGTACTTC. Its protein product is CASSSRQGIQYEQYF.

This clonotype was seen at least ten times. The chain carries TRBV10-3 and TRBJ2-1; the match to TRBD1 covers 7 bases. The CDR3 spans 17 residues. J was trimmed by 8 bases and V by 2 bases; bases with no gene match: 15. Looked up from germline, CDR1 is ENHRY and CDR2 is SYGVKD. The CDR3 region has the DNA TGTGCCATCAGTGAGACCCCAGGGGGTAGCCCGGACTATGAGCAGTTCTTC. This encodes CAISETPGGSPDYEQFF.